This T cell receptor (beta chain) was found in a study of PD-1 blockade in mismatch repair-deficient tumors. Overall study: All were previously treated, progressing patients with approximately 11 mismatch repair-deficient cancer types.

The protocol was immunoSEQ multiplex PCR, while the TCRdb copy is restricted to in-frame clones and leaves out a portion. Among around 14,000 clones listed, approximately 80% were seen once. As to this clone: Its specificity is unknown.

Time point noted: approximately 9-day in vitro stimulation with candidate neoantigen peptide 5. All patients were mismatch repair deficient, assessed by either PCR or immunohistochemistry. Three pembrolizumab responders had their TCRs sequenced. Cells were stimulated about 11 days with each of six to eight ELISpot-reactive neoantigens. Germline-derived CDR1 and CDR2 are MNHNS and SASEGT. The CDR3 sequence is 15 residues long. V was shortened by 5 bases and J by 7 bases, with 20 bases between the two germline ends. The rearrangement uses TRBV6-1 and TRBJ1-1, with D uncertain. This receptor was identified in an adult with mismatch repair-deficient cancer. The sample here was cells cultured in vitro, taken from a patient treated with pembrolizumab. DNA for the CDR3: TGTGCCAGCAGTCCATCAAGGACGGCGCATATTGAAGCTTTCTTT. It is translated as CASSPSRTAHIEAFF.